This TCR beta chain was recorded in a study of blood T cell repertoires in COVID-19. Across the study: T cells, B-cell-depleted T cells, or PBMCs supplied cDNA or gDNA.

Per germline, CDR1 MNHNS and CDR2 SASEGT. Trimming cost V 2 bases and J 0 bases, with 4 bases left between them. This CDR3 is 13 amino acids long. In the original workflow: Amplifying reference gene primers gave estimates of nucleated cell counts. The table came from immunoSEQ multiplex PCR; TCRdb's copy has only in-frame clones and leaves some out. V and J calls and clone size come straight from that table; D and trimming were deduced from the DNA. The data show 250,000 to 350,000 clones, 88% seen once. The chain joins TRBV6-1 to TRBJ1-1, with D unclear. The sequencing input was peripheral blood. This receptor was obtained from a woman in her 50s with active or convalescent COVID-19. The chain's CDR3 is CASSERVNTEAFF. For the CDR3, the DNA is TGTGCCAGCAGTGAACGAGTGAACACTGAAGCTTTCTTT.